The clone carrying this TCR beta chain showed up many times. Its specificity is unknown. This entry is derived from a study of T cells in Graves' hyperthyroidism and ophthalmopathy. Study results and caveats: Progression to ophthalmopathy was predicted a median of roughly 6.5 months early. In blood, most of the thyroid clonotypes expanded above 0.001 were also present.

The CDR3 consists of 18 residues. The ends lost 6 bases at V and 1 base at J; junction bases unmatched: 11. Germline V gene sequence: CDR1 DFQATT, CDR2 SNEGSKA (reference sequence). There were TCR beta CDR3 regions amplified from RNA transcripts. The HTBI primer set served for first-round RT-PCR of the TCR CDR3. TCRdb reprocessed the multiplex PCR reads with MiXCR, giving one entry per CDR3 protein. The sample yields fewer than 250,000 distinct CDR3 sequences, about a sixth seen once. Uncontrolled infection, other autoimmune disease, pregnancy or lactation led to exclusion. Diagnoses were made from clinical symptoms, serum measures (thyroxine and TRAb), thyroid ultrasound and orbital computed tomography.

Specimen: blood. The source of this sequence is a middle-aged man with Graves' hyperthyroidism. V usage is TRBV20-1 and J usage is TRBJ2-3; 15 bases agree with TRBD2. Here the CDR3 DNA reads TGCAGTGCCCCCATCGGACTAGCGGGAGGGCCAGGCACAGATACGCAGTATTTT. As protein: CSAPIGLAGGPGTDTQYF.